This TCR beta chain appears in the sequencing data of a study of cytotoxic CD8 clonotypes in ibrutinib-treated CLL. Study-level findings and limits: In sustained-remission versus progressing patients, sampling times differed.

This clone showed up just a few times. Its antigen remains unknown. Target depth was 1 in 200,000 to 1 in 1 million T cells, about 10x per clonotype. Repertoires were generated with immunoSEQ multiplex PCR, while TCRdb's copy carries only in-frame clones and drops some. The table has approximately 320,000 clones, about 64% seen once. Germline lookup yields CDR1 SGHRS and CDR2 YFSETQ. V was shortened by 0 bases and J by 0 bases, with 13 bases between the two germline ends. There are 17 residues in the CDR3. Sequencing was performed on PBMCs, taken after 36 months of ibrutinib treatment. The chain is built from TRBV5-1 and TRBJ1-3, with unresolved D. This receptor was taken from a human donor with chronic lymphocytic leukemia. The CDR3 DNA is TGCGCCAGCAGCTTGGTGTCAGGCCATTTCTCTGGAAACACCATATATTTT. The encoded protein is CASSLVSGHFSGNTIYF.